Listed below are T cell receptor beta chains from one sample, sequenced in a study of identical twins. TCRdb passed the 5' RACE reads through MiXCR, listing each CDR3 protein once. The profile shows some 260,000 distinct CDR3 sequences, about 14% of them singletons. The sample comprised memory (CD45RO+) T cells sorted from blood. These receptors all stem from a woman aged 18-29 years in good health. The CDR3 runs from the conserved cysteine through the conserved F or W. Each record gives: D gene, J gene, V gene, CDR3 protein. D genes are given only for firm matches.

>-|TRBJ1-1|TRBV12-3/TRBV12-4
CASSPTVEAFF
>TRBD1|TRBJ2-7|TRBV29-1
CSVGPGQGYEQYF
>-|TRBJ2-1|TRBV29-1
CSVEALAGKMSSYNEQFF
>-|TRBJ2-6|TRBV3-1
CASSQPTGSSGANVLTF
>TRBD1|TRBJ1-2|TRBV11-3
CASSLEARGSYGYTF
>-|TRBJ1-2|TRBV5-1
CASSLGLGTGYGYTF
>-|TRBJ1-2|TRBV12-3/TRBV12-4
CASSLTSGISF
>TRBD1|TRBJ1-5|TRBV2
CASSEGGAGGSQPQHF
>-|TRBJ2-3|TRBV7-2
CASSWRFTDTQYF
>TRBD2|TRBJ2-1|TRBV7-2
CASSSPGLAGAEQFF
>-|TRBJ2-4|TRBV6-2/TRBV6-3
CASSYWQGNIQYF
>-|TRBJ2-7|TRBV5-1
CASSLAGSRVEAGKQYF
>-|TRBJ2-6|TRBV5-1
CASSVQVLETNVLTF
>-|TRBJ1-1|TRBV27
CASTGLDQNMNTEAFF
>-|TRBJ2-7|TRBV6-1
CASSQRAIMTYEQYF
>-|TRBJ2-1|TRBV12-3/TRBV12-4
CASTGRRPALNEQFF
>TRBD1|TRBJ1-2|TRBV6-6
CASSSQGDYGYTF
>TRBD2|TRBJ2-3|TRBV5-1
CASSLVAPSGRLTDTQYF
>-|TRBJ1-1|TRBV6-6
CASSDPGLEAFF
>-|TRBJ2-1|TRBV7-2
CASSLGWKGRFF
>-|TRBJ2-1|TRBV29-1
CSVGQGLSNEQFF
>TRBD2|TRBJ2-7|TRBV20-1
CSAPVPQSGGFYEQYF
>-|TRBJ1-2|TRBV20-1
CSASSDYYGYTF
>-|TRBJ1-2|TRBV11-3
CASSHGRGYGYTF
>TRBD1|TRBJ2-1|TRBV29-1
CSVSDREYNEQFF
>-|TRBJ2-7|TRBV5-1
CASSPAGPKTYEQYF
>-|TRBJ2-1|TRBV5-1
CASSSESGPRSVEQFF
>TRBD2|TRBJ2-7|TRBV27
CASRGLAGGLEQYF
>-|TRBJ2-1|TRBV11-2
CASSLDAHNEQFF
>-|TRBJ2-1|TRBV6-2/TRBV6-3
CASSHLLEEEQFF
>TRBD2|TRBJ2-1|TRBV19
CASRILAGASYNEQFF
>TRBD2|TRBJ2-5|TRBV7-2
CASSLFSSSGRQETQYF
>-|TRBJ2-5|TRBV15
CATSRVAEETHYF
>-|TRBJ1-2|TRBV5-1
CASSLEAGSNYGYTF
>-|TRBJ1-5|TRBV5-1
CASSLVSGSNQPQHF
>TRBD1|TRBJ2-3|TRBV20-1
CSGQGPPGSTDTQYF
>-|TRBJ2-7|TRBV5-1
CASSLRLAGEEQYF
>-|TRBJ2-1|TRBV20-1
CSELKRGSTGNEQFF
>-|TRBJ2-3|TRBV12-3/TRBV12-4
CASSLVPDRTDTQYF
>-|TRBJ2-7|TRBV21-1
CASSIPGLANSPGYEQYF